This TCR beta chain was found in a study of response to subunit inactivated influenza vaccine. Study-level results: The authors suggested that every seasonal influenza vaccination recruits few new T cells.

This clonotype has more than one count but fewer than ten. Its antigen is not identified. MiXCR, applied by TCRdb to the RT-PCR reads, yields one record per CDR3 protein. The sample includes about 520,000 distinct CDR3 sequences, around 25% of them seen just once. V lost 8 bases to trimming and J lost 3 bases, with 14 bases between them. The CDR3 is 13 residues long. Germline V CDR1 and CDR2: SGHTA, FQGTGA. The chain couples TRBV7-3 to TRBJ2-7; no clear D. Material: CD4+ T cells sorted from PBMCs, obtained about 5 days after vaccination. This clonotype was obtained from a man in his fifties or sixties who received an inactivated influenza vaccine. DNA of the CDR3: TGTGCCAGCGGAGATGGACGAAGCTACGAGCAGTACTTC. This gives the protein CASGDGRSYEQYF.